Each of the 20 T cell receptor beta chains below was sequenced from the same sample in a study of OX40 agonist ivuxolimab in advanced cancers. Libraries were made using the immunoSEQ multiplex PCR assay. Held by TCRdb, this immuneACCESS table contains in-frame sequences only and omits some clones. Under half of the omission traces to an unresolved V gene where checked; the cause of the rest is unknown. The sample table lists 40,000 to 45,000 clones, roughly 77% of them with a count of one. The ten largest clones take up 2.6% of the sample. This sample comprised CD4+ or CD8+ T cells sorted from blood, obtained in a trial of the OX40 agonist ivuxolimab. The receptors stem from an adult with an advanced solid tumor such as melanoma, head and neck, liver or kidney cancer.

This clone rates as medium-sized (0.01 to 0.1%). The rearrangement uses TRBV7-8 and TRBJ2-7; 9 bases are a match to TRBD2. Germline CDR1 and CDR2: SGHVS and FQNEAQ. The CDR3 is made up of 15 amino acids. V lost 5 bases, J lost 5 bases, and 10 bases stayed unmatched. The CDR3 sequence: CASSAGGTVIHEQYF. In nucleotides, the CDR3 is TGTGCCAGCAGCGCGGGAGGGACAGTAATCCACGAGCAGTACTTC.

V is TRBV4-1 and J is TRBJ2-1; 10 nucleotides line up with TRBD2. Unmatched junction bases numbered 2, after V lost 4 bases and J lost 5 bases. This CDR3 contains 14 residues. Per germline, CDR1 MGHRA and CDR2 YSYEKL. CDR3 nucleotide sequence: TGCGCCAGCAGCCCTGGACTAGCGGACAATGAGCAGTTCTTC. Amino acid sequence: CASSPGLADNEQFF.

The CDR3 sequence is CASSWSSGAYEQYF. The DNA of the CDR3 is TGCGCCAGCAGCTGGTCTAGCGGTGCCTACGAGCAGTACTTC. The chain uses TRBV4-3 and TRBJ2-7; TRBD2 aligns across 7 bases. The CDR3 runs 14 residues. In germline, CDR1 is LGHNA, CDR2 YSLEER. V lost 5 bases to trimming and J lost 2 bases; unmatched junction nucleotides: 6.

This chain links TRBV18 with TRBJ1-1; D uncertain. The V gene's germline CDR1 is KGHSH and CDR2 LQKENI. With 3 bases removed from V and 1 base from J, the gap between germline ends came to 12 bases. This CDR3 has 15 amino acids. CDR3 DNA sequence: TGTGCCAGCTCACCGACCAGTCGACGGAACACTGAAGCTTTCTTT. Protein product: CASSPTSRRNTEAFF.

The chain joins TRBV7-8 to TRBJ2-2, with a possible D match to TRBD1 (5 bases). This CDR3 has 15 residues. Looked up from germline, CDR1 is SGHVS and CDR2 is FQNEAQ. Trimming cost V 6 bases and J 1 base, with 12 bases left between them. This CDR3 reads CASRLGALNTGELFF. The CDR3 DNA follows: TGTGCCAGCAGGCTAGGGGCCTTGAACACCGGGGAGCTGTTTTTT.

The genes are TRBV7-3 and TRBJ1-4, with D hard to call. CDR3 length equals 13 residues. V was trimmed by 2 bases and J by 4 bases, leaving 5 bases between them. Germline-derived CDR1 and CDR2 are SGHTA and FQGTGA. The CDR3 region has the DNA TGTGCCAGCAGCTTATCTAATAATGAAAAACTGTTTTTT. Amino acid sequence: CASSLSNNEKLFF.

V and J are TRBV5-1 and TRBJ2-1; 8 bases align to TRBD2. The CDR3 has 16 amino acids. The junction had 10 bases not matched to a gene; V was cut back by 4 bases and J by 4 bases. Germline assignment: CDR1 SGHRS and CDR2 YFSETQ. The chain's CDR3 is CASSRVSGLVYNEQFF. CDR3 nucleotide sequence: TGCGCCAGCAGCAGAGTTTCGGGACTAGTTTACAATGAGCAGTTCTTC.

The rearrangement links TRBV18 to TRBJ1-2; 9 bases align to TRBD1. CDR1 and CDR2 from the germline V gene are KGHSH and LQKENI. The trim removed 4 bases at V and 8 bases at J, leaving 5 bases unmatched. The CDR3 is 13 amino acids. The CDR3 bases are TGTGCCAGCTCACGAGGGACAGGGACCGGCTACACCTTC. Translated: CASSRGTGTGYTF.

The V call is TRBV6-1, the J call TRBJ1-5, with D maybe TRBD1 (5 bases). This CDR3 has 14 amino acids. CDR1 is MNHNS and CDR2 is SASEGT in the germline V gene. Trimming removed 4 bases from V and 9 bases from J, with 16 bases in between. The CDR3 loop is CASSGGLGDRPQHF. CDR3 nucleotides: TGTGCCAGCAGTGGAGGATTAGGGGATAGGCCCCAGCATTTT.

The genes are TRBV7-2 and TRBJ2-6; unclear D gene. Germline V gene data show CDR1 as SGHTA and CDR2 as FQGNSA. V was trimmed by 1 base and J by 0 bases, leaving 7 bases between them. CDR3 length: 16 residues. The CDR3 coding sequence is TGTGCCAGCAGCTTAGGTCCCCACTCTGGGGCCAACGTCCTGACTTTC. This translates into CASSLGPHSGANVLTF. Filled out from reference TRBV7-2 and TRBJ2-6, the complete variable domain reads GAGVSQSPSNKVTEKGKDVELRCDPISGHTALYWYRQSLGQGLEFLIYFQGNSAPDKSGLPSDRFSAERTGGSVSTLTIQRTQQEDSAVYLCASSLGPHSGANVLTFGAGSRLTVL.

The genes are TRBV6-6 and TRBJ1-5; D gene uncertain. The CDR3 length is 13 residues. V lost 0 bases to trimming and J lost 7 bases, with 7 bases between them. Germline V gene lookup returns CDR1 MNHNY and CDR2 SVGAGI (reference sequence). The CDR3 nucleotides read TGTGCCAGCAGTTACTCGAACGGGCAGCCCCAGCATTTT. Protein: CASSYSNGQPQHF.

The rearrangement links TRBV4-1 to TRBJ2-3; 10 positions agree with TRBD2. From germline, CDR1 is MGHRA and CDR2 YSYEKL. This CDR3 spans 18 amino acids. The junction had 11 bases not matched to a gene; V was cut back by 4 bases and J by 1 base. CDR3 coding DNA: TGCGCCAGCAGCCTCTTAAGCGGGAGGGCCGTAGGCACAGATACGCAGTATTTT. Translation: CASSLLSGRAVGTDTQYF.

This clone was detected once. The chain is built from TRBV6-5 and TRBJ1-2, with 7 bases matching TRBD1. CDR1 and CDR2 (germline): MNHEY, SVGAGI. The V and J ends lost 5 bases and 3 bases, in that order; junction bases with no gene match: 6. There are 14 residues in the CDR3. The CDR3 loop reads CASSPNRGYYGYTF. DNA for the CDR3: TGTGCCAGCAGTCCAAACAGGGGTTACTATGGCTACACCTTC.

This sequence joins TRBV11-3 and TRBJ2-1; D might be TRBD1 (8 bases). The germline gives CDR1 SGHNT, CDR2 YENEEA. CDR3 length: 16 residues. The V end was cut by 0 bases, the J end by 9 bases, with 18 bases between. The CDR3 nucleotides read TGTGCCAGCAGCTTAGATCTTGGAGCGGGACAGGTTGAGCAGTTCTTC. Its protein is CASSLDLGAGQVEQFF.

The V call is TRBV7-7, the J call TRBJ1-1; D not certain. V was cut by 2 bases and J by 0 bases, with 4 bases left in between. CDR1 SSHAT and CDR2 FNYEAQ come from the germline V gene (reference sequence). The CDR3 loop spans 13 amino acids. DNA for the CDR3: TGTGCCAGCAGCTTAAGTATGAACACTGAAGCTTTCTTT. Its translation is CASSLSMNTEAFF.

V usage is TRBV5-4 and J usage is TRBJ1-4, with D possibly being TRBD1 (5 bases). Germline V gene data show CDR1 as SGHNT and CDR2 as YYREEE (reference sequence). Trimming took off 0 bases at V and 9 bases at J, with 12 bases between the two ends. This CDR3 comprises 14 residues. The CDR3 protein is CASSLGRDGKKLFF. The DNA for the CDR3 is TGTGCCAGCAGCTTGGGCAGGGACGGCAAAAAACTGTTTTTT. Looking up the rest from reference TRBV5-4 and TRBJ1-4 gives the full variable domain: ETGVTQSPTHLIKTRGQQVTLRCSSQSGHNTVSWYQQALGQGPQFIFQYYREEENGRGNFPPRFSGLQFPNYSSELNVNALELDDSALYLCASSLGRDGKKLFFGSGTQLSVL.

This chain uses TRBV19 with TRBJ2-1; D possibly matches TRBD1 or TRBD2 (5 bases each). The CDR3 totals 14 residues. The V gene lost 9 bases and the J gene lost 3 bases, with 15 bases spanning the gap. Germline CDR1 is LNHDA and CDR2 is SQIVND (reference sequence). CDR3 residues: CASPWGTLYNEQFF. CDR3 coding DNA: TGTGCCAGCCCATGGGGGACCCTCTACAATGAGCAGTTCTTC.

The J gene is TRBJ1-3, the V gene TRBV18; D gene uncertain. The germline V gene encodes CDR1 KGHSH and CDR2 LQKENI. This CDR3 region has 14 residues. The germline V and J ends were trimmed by 5 bases and 2 bases, with 10 bases remaining between them. CDR3 bases: TGTGCCAGCTCAGAGGACGCAGCTGGAAACACCATATATTTT. Protein product: CASSEDAAGNTIYF.

The chain couples TRBV27 to TRBJ1-6; 7 bases agree with TRBD1. Germline V CDR1 and CDR2: MNHEY, SMNVEV (reference sequence). V lost 7 bases and J lost 6; bases outside the gene matches: 9. The CDR3 is 15 residues long. The CDR3: CASKDREFSNSPLHF. The CDR3 DNA reads as TGTGCCAGCAAAGACAGGGAGTTTAGTAATTCACCCCTCCACTTT.

The chain couples TRBV5-1 to TRBJ1-4; weak D call: TRBD1 (6 bases). V dropped 7 bases and J dropped 7 bases, with 14 bases sitting between them. The V gene's germline CDR1 is SGHRS and CDR2 YFSETQ. The CDR3 length is 13 residues. CDR3 sequence (DNA): TGCGCCAGCCACGAGGGGGATACTGAAAAACTGTTTTTT. Amino acid sequence: CASHEGDTEKLFF. Variable domain in full (rest from reference TRBV5-1 and TRBJ1-4): KAGVTQTPRYLIKTRGQQVTLSCSPISGHRSVSWYQQTPGQGLQFLFEYFSETQRNKGNFPGRFSGRQFSNSRSEMNVSTLELGDSALYLCASHEGDTEKLFFGSGTQLSVL.